These 32 T cell receptor beta chains came from one sample sequenced in a study of beta chain features in type 1 diabetes. Every isolated RNA sample was fully reverse transcribed, so sequencing captured expressed TCRB transcripts. Profiling relied on immunoSEQ multiplex PCR, and the TCRdb table lists in-frame clones only, not all of them. The sample lists over 700,000 clones; around a sixth were seen once. The sequencing input was naive CD4+ T cells from blood. Receptors were obtained from a woman aged 18-29 years in good health.

This clone was observed a handful of times. This rearrangement joins TRBV6-6 to TRBJ2-5, with D perhaps matching TRBD2 (6 bases). The ends were cut back, 5 bases at V and 4 bases at J, with 17 bases in the middle. Germline CDR1 MNHNY, CDR2 SVGAGI (reference sequence). The CDR3 is 15 amino acids. The CDR3: CASSTVNDGGETQYF. The CDR3 nucleotides are TGTGCCAGCAGTACGGTGAATGACGGGGGAGAGACCCAGTACTTC.

This clone appeared a few times. The chain carries TRBV19 and TRBJ1-2; D not certain. The CDR3 covers 12 residues. Germline-derived CDR1 and CDR2 are LNHDA and SQIVND (reference sequence). V lost 5 bases to trimming and J lost 7 bases, with 11 bases between them. CDR3 residues: CASSPQRSGYTF. The CDR3 nucleotides read TGTGCCAGTAGTCCGCAGAGAAGTGGCTACACCTTC.

This clone was counted a few times. V is TRBV4-2 and J is TRBJ2-4; 8 bases align to TRBD2. Germline CDR1 LGHNA, CDR2 YNFKEQ. The CDR3 is made up of 16 amino acids. V shed 0 bases and J 2 bases; nucleotides not matched to a gene: 3. The CDR3 DNA reads as TGTGCCAGCAGCCAAGATCGGGGGGGATCCAAAAACATTCAGTACTTC. Translated: CASSQDRGGSKNIQYF.

The V call is TRBV27, the J call TRBJ2-3; either TRBD1 or TRBD2 may supply D (6 bases each). V gave up 7 bases and J gave up 4 bases, with 12 bases separating them. The CDR3 is 13 residues long. Looked up from germline, CDR1 is MNHEY and CDR2 is SMNVEV (reference sequence). Here the CDR3 DNA reads TGTGCCAGCAAAGGAGGGGGAGCAGATACGCAGTATTTT. This codes for CASKGGGADTQYF.

Only a few counts were recorded for this clone. The chain combines TRBV28 with TRBJ2-2, with D tentatively TRBD2 (6 bases). Trimming took off 4 bases at V and 0 bases at J, with 12 bases between the two ends. Germline V CDR1 and CDR2: MDHEN, SYDVKM. CDR3 size: 16 residues. CDR3 amino acids: CASSSAGTPNTGELFF. The DNA of the CDR3 is TGTGCCAGCAGTTCAGCCGGGACTCCGAACACCGGGGAGCTGTTTTTT.

The chain links TRBV19 to TRBJ1-2; D is ambiguous. The CDR3 runs 11 residues. Trimming stripped 8 bases from V and 8 bases from J, with 12 bases between. Germline V gives CDR1 LNHDA, CDR2 SQIVND (reference sequence). CDR3 nucleotide sequence: TGTGCCAGTGGGCCTCCGGGGGGCTACACCTTC. It codes for CASGPPGGYTF.

The V gene is TRBV12-2, the J gene TRBJ1-1; TRBD1 is the table's D call, not checked against the DNA. TRBV12-2 is recorded as a pseudogene. The CDR3 spans 16 residues. CDR3 nucleotide sequence: TGTGCAAGTCGCTTAGCGCGCAGGGGGCCGAACACTGAAGCTTTCTTT. This gives the protein CASRLARRGPNTEAFF.

This clone was found a few times. The chain combines TRBV7-2 with TRBJ1-2; D is ambiguous. Germline-derived CDR1 and CDR2 are SGHTA and FQGNSA. Trimming pared 3 bases from V and 4 bases from J, leaving 12 bases between. The CDR3 covers 14 residues. The CDR3 loop reads CASSFHGATYGYTF. CDR3 nucleotides: TGTGCCAGCAGCTTTCACGGAGCTACCTATGGCTACACCTTC.

This chain links TRBV4-3 with TRBJ2-5; 12 nucleotides align to TRBD1. Trimming at V came to 0 bases and at J to 5 bases, leaving 13 bases not matched to a gene. Germline assignment: CDR1 LGHNA and CDR2 YSLEER. The CDR3 is made up of 19 amino acids. The DNA of the CDR3 is TGCGCCAGCAGCCAAGAGAGGGGACAGGGGGCGCGACTGTGGGAGACCCAGTACTTC. This codes for CASSQERGQGARLWETQYF.

The sample holds a few counts of this clone. The gene calls are TRBV7-2 and TRBJ2-3; D uncertain. Germline V lookup: CDR1 SGHTA, CDR2 FQGNSA. The CDR3 covers 14 residues. Trimming took 1 base from V and 1 from J, leaving 6 bases between them. CDR3 protein: CASSLVGRTDTQYF. The CDR3 coding sequence is TGTGCCAGCAGCTTAGTCGGCCGCACAGATACGCAGTATTTT.

The V gene is TRBV21-1, the J gene TRBJ2-7; the table gives TRBD1 as D, unverified against the DNA. TRBV21-1 is labeled a pseudogene. This CDR3 comprises 17 residues. The CDR3 sequence: CASSKGGQGRGSYEQYF. In DNA form, the CDR3 reads TGTGCCAGCAGCAAAGGCGGACAGGGTAGGGGCTCCTACGAGCAGTACTTC.

The chain is built from TRBV5-4 and TRBJ2-5; the D gene is possibly TRBD2 (7 bases). CDR1 and CDR2 from the germline V gene are SGHNT and YYREEE (reference sequence). Trimming left V 1 base short and J 5 bases short, with 15 bases between. This CDR3 has 15 residues. The CDR3 protein is CASSLTTGRGETQYF. CDR3 DNA sequence: TGTGCCAGCAGCTTGACTACAGGGAGGGGCGAGACCCAGTACTTC.

In this sample, this clone turned up a few times. The chain has TRBV21-1 and TRBJ2-1; TRBD2 reflects the table's D call only, with no check against the DNA. TRBV21-1 is termed a pseudogene. CDR3 length: 18 residues. The CDR3 nucleotides read TGTGCCAGCAGCATAGTGATAACCGGGACTAGCGGATACAATGAGCAGTTCTTC. Amino acid sequence: CASSIVITGTSGYNEQFF.

The chain links TRBV6-5 to TRBJ1-1; D not certain. Trimming took 5 bases from V and 4 from J, leaving 14 bases between them. This CDR3 has 14 amino acids. Germline CDR1 and CDR2: MNHEY and SVGAGI. CDR3 loop: CASSDMAAITEAFF. The CDR3 DNA reads TGTGCCAGCAGTGATATGGCAGCTATCACTGAAGCTTTCTTT.

The genes are TRBV5-5 and TRBJ2-1; D call uncertain. Germline V gene sequence: CDR1 SGHKS, CDR2 YYEKEE (reference sequence). This CDR3 has 14 residues. Trimming took off 4 bases at V and 10 bases at J, with 18 bases between the two ends. CDR3 protein: CASSRDFFQDEQFF. CDR3 bases: TGTGCCAGCAGCCGCGACTTCTTTCAGGACGAGCAGTTCTTC.

This clone was detected a few times. The same CDR3 arises from other DNA sequences in this sample as well. The V gene is TRBV11-2, the J gene TRBJ2-5; D is unresolved. From germline, CDR1 is SGHAT and CDR2 FQNNGV. V lost 1 base to trimming and J lost 2 bases, with 2 bases between them. There are 12 residues in the CDR3. DNA of the CDR3: TGTGCCAGCAGCTTAGGGCAAGAGACCCAGTACTTC. Translation: CASSLGQETQYF.

This chain links TRBV2 with TRBJ1-1; D perhaps matches TRBD1 (6 bases). Trimming cost V 6 bases and J 6 bases, with 14 bases left between them. Germline loops: CDR1 SNHLY, CDR2 FYNNEI. This CDR3 has 13 residues. The CDR3 reads CASSIQGFAEAFF. In DNA, the CDR3 is TGTGCCAGCAGCATACAGGGTTTCGCTGAAGCTTTCTTT.

The rearrangement links TRBV7-9 to TRBJ1-3; no firm D call. CDR3 length equals 14 residues. The V and J ends lost 4 bases and 2 bases respectively, with 9 bases between them. Germline values: CDR1 SEHNR, CDR2 FQNEAQ (reference sequence). In nucleotides, the CDR3 is TGTGCCAGCAGCTCGGACCCAACTGGAAACACCATATATTTT. Translation gives CASSSDPTGNTIYF.

This clone was detected a few times. This chain connects TRBV11-2 to TRBJ2-3; D remains ambiguous. Per germline, CDR1 SGHAT and CDR2 FQNNGV. This CDR3 has 12 residues. Trimming cost V 5 bases and J 4 bases, with 7 bases left between them. CDR3: CASSISADTQYF. CDR3 sequence (DNA): TGTGCCAGCAGCATTAGTGCAGATACGCAGTATTTT.

The V gene is TRBV28, the J gene TRBJ2-6; no reliable D call. V lost 5 bases to trimming and J lost 0 bases, with 5 bases between them. This CDR3 has 14 amino acids. Germline CDR1 MDHEN, CDR2 SYDVKM. The CDR3 region has the DNA TGTGCCAGCAGTATCAGCTCTGGGGCCAACGTCCTGACTTTC. Its translation is CASSISSGANVLTF. The full variable domain, its missing parts supplied by reference TRBV28 and TRBJ2-6, is DVKVTQSSRYLVKRTGEKVFLECVQDMDHENMFWYRQDPGLGLRLIYFSYDVKMKEKGDIPEGYSVSREKKERFSLILESASTNQTSMYLCASSISSGANVLTFGAGSRLTVL.

There are a few counts of this clone. This chain joins TRBV6-5 and TRBJ2-1; 13 bases match TRBD2. This CDR3 contains 15 residues. Germline V gene sequence: CDR1 MNHEY, CDR2 SVGAGI. Trimming took 4 bases from V and 10 from J; bases not matched to a gene: 7. CDR3 nucleotides: TGTGCCAGCAGTTTTGGACTAGCGGGAGTAGAAGAGCAGTTCTTC. Protein sequence: CASSFGLAGVEEQFF.

Regarding this clone: Other DNA sequences in the same sample also yield this CDR3. The chain links TRBV14 to TRBJ2-1, with no clear D. The germline CDR1 and CDR2 sequences are SGHDN and FVKESK. V lost 4 bases and J 4 bases, leaving 8 bases between the germline ends. The CDR3 extends over 13 amino acids. CDR3 sequence reads: CASSRGPYNEQFF. As DNA, the CDR3 is TGTGCCAGCAGCCGCGGACCTTACAATGAGCAGTTCTTC.

Note on this clone: This specimen includes other DNA sequences encoding the same CDR3. The V gene is TRBV28, the J gene TRBJ1-2; D is unclear. Germline CDR1 is MDHEN and CDR2 is SYDVKM. Trimming took off 5 bases at V and 8 bases at J, with 12 bases between the two ends. The CDR3 spans 12 residues. The chain's CDR3 is CASSGAGYGYTF. CDR3 nucleotides: TGTGCCAGCAGTGGTGCGGGGTACGGCTACACCTTC.

This clone was seen a handful of times. The genes are TRBV7-2 and TRBJ2-4; no definite D call. CDR3 size: 12 residues. V dropped 5 bases and J dropped 9 bases, with 11 bases sitting between them. Germline V gives CDR1 SGHTA, CDR2 FQGNSA. CDR3 loop: CASSPAKTIQYF. CDR3 sequence (DNA): TGTGCCAGCAGCCCCGCGAAGACCATTCAGTACTTC.

This clone was seen only once. This CDR3 is also generated by other DNA sequences in the sample. This chain uses TRBV9 with TRBJ1-2; no clear D gene. CDR1 is SGDLS, CDR2 YYNGEE, per germline. The V and J ends lost 7 bases and 1 base respectively, with 5 bases between them. There are 11 residues in the CDR3. CDR3 DNA sequence: TGTGCCAGCGGGGATAACTATGGCTACACCTTC. The encoded protein is CASGDNYGYTF. Supplemented by reference TRBV9 and TRBJ1-2, the full variable domain reads DSGVTQTPKHLITATGQRVTLRCSPRSGDLSVYWYQQSLDQGLQFLIQYYNGEERAKGNILERFSAQQFPDLHSELNLSSLELGDSALYFCASGDNYGYTFGSGTRLTVV.

The chain combines TRBV5-1 with TRBJ2-3, with D maybe TRBD2 (6 bases). Trimming shortened V by 0 bases and J by 1 base, and 15 bases separated the two germline ends. Germline V gene lookup returns CDR1 SGHRS and CDR2 YFSETQ. The length of the CDR3 is 17 residues. CDR3 loop: CASSLVLQTGGTDTQYF. The CDR3, as DNA: TGCGCCAGCAGCTTGGTGTTGCAGACGGGGGGCACAGATACGCAGTATTTT.

As to this clone: A junction boundary mismatches the germline segment, possibly from a read error. The rearrangement joins TRBV15 to TRBJ2-4; D is undetermined. The CDR3 extends over 12 amino acids. CDR1 LNHNV and CDR2 YYDKDF come from the germline V gene (reference sequence). Here the CDR3 DNA reads TGTGCCACCAGCAGAGCTGGTGTAGGGAAACACTTC. It codes for CATSRAGVGKHF.

The chain links TRBV28 to TRBJ2-3; 8 bases line up with TRBD2. This CDR3 has 17 amino acids. Trimming took 4 bases from V and 0 from J; bases not matched to a gene: 9. CDR1 and CDR2 from the germline V gene are MDHEN and SYDVKM. CDR3 sequence: CASSSLAGISSTDTQYF. In nucleotides, the CDR3 is TGTGCCAGCAGTTCCCTAGCGGGCATTTCTAGCACAGATACGCAGTATTTT. The complete variable domain, with remaining parts taken from reference TRBV28 and TRBJ2-3, reads DVKVTQSSRYLVKRTGEKVFLECVQDMDHENMFWYRQDPGLGLRLIYFSYDVKMKEKGDIPEGYSVSREKKERFSLILESASTNQTSMYLCASSSLAGISSTDTQYFGPGTRLTVL.

This clone has more than one count but fewer than ten. The gene calls are TRBV18 and TRBJ1-1; 7 bases map to TRBD1. J gave up 8 bases and V 5 bases, and 8 bases lay outside the gene matches. The CDR3 consists of 13 residues. The germline CDR1 and CDR2 sequences are KGHSH and LQKENI. DNA for the CDR3: TGTGCCAGCTCAACGACAGGGCCTTACGAAGCTTTCTTT. Translating it yields CASSTTGPYEAFF. The full variable domain, completed using reference TRBV18 and TRBJ1-1, is NAGVMQNPRHLVRRRGQEARLRCSPMKGHSHVYWYRQLPEEGLKFMVYLQKENIIDESGMPKERFSAEFPKEGPSILRIQQVVRGDSAAYFCASSTTGPYEAFFGQGTRLTVV.

This clone has only a few counts. The rearrangement links TRBV11-1 to TRBJ2-1, with 7 bases aligning to TRBD1. Germline CDR1 reads SGHAT; CDR2 reads FQDESV (reference sequence). The CDR3 extends over 12 amino acids. V dropped 4 bases and J dropped 10; count of bases not matched to a gene: 4. As DNA, the CDR3 is TGTGCCAGCAGCTCGACAGGGTACGAGCAGTTCTTC. This sequence encodes CASSSTGYEQFF.

The gene calls are TRBV2 and TRBJ1-1, with TRBD1 as a possible D gene (5 bases). The V end was cut by 7 bases, the J end by 1 base, with 10 bases between. The germline V gene encodes CDR1 SNHLY and CDR2 FYNNEI. The CDR3 is 13 residues long. CDR3 amino acids: CASNRDGNTEAFF. Written as DNA, the CDR3 is TGTGCCAGCAACCGGGACGGGAACACTGAAGCTTTCTTT.

This chain connects TRBV15 to TRBJ2-1; 7 bases are a match to TRBD2. This CDR3 has 17 amino acids. V was clipped by 0 bases and J by 3 bases; unmatched bases: 8. Germline V lookup: CDR1 LNHNV, CDR2 YYDKDF (reference sequence). The CDR3 nucleotides are TGTGCCACCAGCAGAGATCCGGATGCGGGAGACTACAATGAGCAGTTCTTC. Amino acid sequence: CATSRDPDAGDYNEQFF.